The entry below describes one T cell receptor beta chain. Antigen: not known. The sample belongs to a study of cytomegalovirus exposure and HLA in healthy donors. Researchers ran the PCR with 60 Vbeta and 13 Jbeta primers. Data came from immunoSEQ multiplex PCR; TCRdb stores just in-frame clones and leaves some out. Here the sample spans roughly 150,000 clones, around 9.7% being singletons. General study findings and limits: Analysis was carried out at a later point, and it linked a missense DCLRE1C variant to TCR beta V- and J-gene trimming. Among the sequence variants, a highly shared cluster was likely an artifact of sequencing. DRB1 had the most TCR associations and HLA-C the fewest, a later analysis found, with rates varying by HLA locus. In presence/absence analyses, roughly uniform sequencing depth across donors was assumed.

The clonotype originates from a man in his forties or fifties in good health and CMV-seronegative. Sequenced sample: PBMCs.

The CDR3 sequence is CASSPQSGRAHEQYF. The CDR3, as DNA: TGTGCCAGCTCACCACAAAGCGGGAGGGCCCACGAGCAGTACTTC. This rearrangement joins TRBV18 to TRBJ2-7; TRBD2 matches at 10 bases. This CDR3 contains 15 residues. With V trimmed by 1 base and J by 5 bases, 5 bases remained unmatched. CDR1 KGHSH and CDR2 LQKENI come from the germline V gene.